This T cell receptor (beta chain) was identified in a study of T cells expressing NK-cell markers. At the level of the study: There were seven HCMV-seropositive donors and one seronegative donor among the eight sequenced. Study-level results: The dominant NKG2C+ clonotypes represented roughly 1.0-7.5% of CD8+ T cells in several donors.

Synthesis of TCR beta cDNA relied on 5'RACE template switching carrying UMIs. Reanalyzing the 5' RACE reads, TCRdb keeps one entry per CDR3 protein, without DNA. The table counts 400,000 or so distinct CDR3 sequences; around 11% lies in the top ten. There are 13 residues in the CDR3. Germline-derived CDR1 and CDR2 are DFQATT and SNEGSKA (reference sequence). Concerning this clonotype: As yet, its antigen is unknown.

J is TRBJ2-7 and V is TRBV20-1; TCRdb picks TRBD1, but there is no DNA to check that call. Sequenced input: blood T cells: a sorted CD56 or NKG2C T cell subset, CD4+ or CD8+ T cells, or bulk PBMC T cells (not recorded which). This receptor was taken from a woman in her fifties or sixties in good health. CDR3 in amino acids: CSAVGTETGEQYF.